Sequencing of this TCR beta chain was carried out in a study of control samples from healthy donors and cancer patients. TCRdb's copy holds only in-frame clones and misses some; the assay was immunoSEQ multiplex PCR. This table has about 28,000 clones, 75% to 95% appearing once. The CDR3 consists of 15 residues. With 0 bases removed from V and 3 bases from J, the gap between germline ends came to 11 bases. Germline assignment: CDR1 SNHLY and CDR2 FYNNEI. This sequence was found in a man aged 50 to 60 with lung cancer. The source material was PBMCs. The J gene is TRBJ1-2, the V gene TRBV2, with D perhaps TRBD1 (6 bases). The CDR3: CASSEARGGDYGYTF. The CDR3 DNA reads as TGTGCCAGCAGTGAAGCAAGGGGGGGCGACTATGGCTACACCTTC.